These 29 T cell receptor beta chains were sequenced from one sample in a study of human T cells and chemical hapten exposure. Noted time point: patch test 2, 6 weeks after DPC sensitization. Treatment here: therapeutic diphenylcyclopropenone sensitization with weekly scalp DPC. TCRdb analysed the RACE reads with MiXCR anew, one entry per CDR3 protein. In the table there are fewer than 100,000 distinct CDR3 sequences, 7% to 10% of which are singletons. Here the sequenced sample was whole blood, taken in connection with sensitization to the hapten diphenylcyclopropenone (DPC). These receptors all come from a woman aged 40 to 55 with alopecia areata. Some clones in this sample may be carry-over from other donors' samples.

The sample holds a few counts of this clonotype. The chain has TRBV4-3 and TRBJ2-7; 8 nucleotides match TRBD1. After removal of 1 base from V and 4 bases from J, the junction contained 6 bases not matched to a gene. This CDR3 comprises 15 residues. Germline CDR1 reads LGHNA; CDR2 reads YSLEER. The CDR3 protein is CASSQGRDRTYEQYF. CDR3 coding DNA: TGCGCCAGCAGCCAAGGCCGGGACAGGACTTACGAGCAGTACTTC.

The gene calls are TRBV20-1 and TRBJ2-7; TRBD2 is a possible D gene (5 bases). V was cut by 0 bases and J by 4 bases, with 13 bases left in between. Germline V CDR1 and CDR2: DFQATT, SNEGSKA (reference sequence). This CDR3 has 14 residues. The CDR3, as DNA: TGCAGTGCTAGAGATCGGGAATTCTTGTACGAGCAGTACTTC. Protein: CSARDREFLYEQYF.

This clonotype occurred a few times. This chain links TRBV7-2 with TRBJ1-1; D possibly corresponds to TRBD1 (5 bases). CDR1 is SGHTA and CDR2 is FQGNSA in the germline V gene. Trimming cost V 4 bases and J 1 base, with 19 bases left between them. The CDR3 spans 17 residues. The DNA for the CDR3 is TGTGCCAGCAGCTCGATCAAGCAGGACATTTCGAACACTGAAGCTTTCTTT. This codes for CASSSIKQDISNTEAFF. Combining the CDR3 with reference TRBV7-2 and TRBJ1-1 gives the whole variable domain GAGVSQSPSNKVTEKGKDVELRCDPISGHTALYWYRQSLGQGLEFLIYFQGNSAPDKSGLPSDRFSAERTGGSVSTLTIQRTQQEDSAVYLCASSSIKQDISNTEAFFGQGTRLTVV.

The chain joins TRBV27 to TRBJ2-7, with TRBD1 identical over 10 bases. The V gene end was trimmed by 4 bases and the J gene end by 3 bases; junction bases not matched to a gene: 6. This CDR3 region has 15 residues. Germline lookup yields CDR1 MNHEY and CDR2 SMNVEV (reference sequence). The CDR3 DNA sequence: TGTGCCAGCAGTTACCGGGACAGGGGAATCTACGAGCAGTACTTC. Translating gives CASSYRDRGIYEQYF.

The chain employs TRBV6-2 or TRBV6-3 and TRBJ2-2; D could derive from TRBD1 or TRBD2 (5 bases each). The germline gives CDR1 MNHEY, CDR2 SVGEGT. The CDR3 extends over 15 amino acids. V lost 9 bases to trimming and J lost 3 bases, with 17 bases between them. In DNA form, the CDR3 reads TGTGCCAGTTGCGATGAGGGGAAATACACCGGGGAGCTGTTTTTT. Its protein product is CASCDEGKYTGELFF.

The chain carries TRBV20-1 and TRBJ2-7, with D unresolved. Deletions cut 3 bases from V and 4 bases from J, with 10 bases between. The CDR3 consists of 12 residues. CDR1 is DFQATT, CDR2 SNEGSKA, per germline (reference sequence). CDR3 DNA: TGCAGTGCTAGCAGAGCGCCGTACGAGCAGTACTTC. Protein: CSASRAPYEQYF.

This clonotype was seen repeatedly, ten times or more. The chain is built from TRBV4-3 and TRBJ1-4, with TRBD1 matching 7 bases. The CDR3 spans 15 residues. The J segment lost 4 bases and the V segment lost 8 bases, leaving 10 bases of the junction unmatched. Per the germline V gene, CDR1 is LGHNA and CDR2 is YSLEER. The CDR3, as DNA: TGCGCCAGCTCCGCCGGGGGACAGCTTAATGAAAAACTGTTTTTT. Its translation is CASSAGGQLNEKLFF.

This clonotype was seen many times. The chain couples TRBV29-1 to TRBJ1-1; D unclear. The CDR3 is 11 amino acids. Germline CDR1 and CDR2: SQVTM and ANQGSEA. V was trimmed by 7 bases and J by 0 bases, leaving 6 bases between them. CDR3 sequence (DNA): TGCAGCGGGACTCTGAACACTGAAGCTTTCTTT. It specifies CSGTLNTEAFF.

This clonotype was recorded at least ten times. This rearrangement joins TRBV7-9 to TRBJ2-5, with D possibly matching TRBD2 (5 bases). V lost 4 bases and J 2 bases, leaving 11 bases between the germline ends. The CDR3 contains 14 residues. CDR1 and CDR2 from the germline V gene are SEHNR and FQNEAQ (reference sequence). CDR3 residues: CASSSSREQETQYF. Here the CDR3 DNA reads TGTGCCAGCAGCTCATCGAGGGAACAAGAGACCCAGTACTTC.

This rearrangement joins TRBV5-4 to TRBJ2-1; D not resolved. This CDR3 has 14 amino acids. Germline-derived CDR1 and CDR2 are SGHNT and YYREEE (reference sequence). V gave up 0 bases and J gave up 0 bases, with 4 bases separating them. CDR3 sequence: CASSLASSYNEQFF. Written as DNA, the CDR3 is TGTGCCAGCAGCTTGGCATCCTCCTACAATGAGCAGTTCTTC.

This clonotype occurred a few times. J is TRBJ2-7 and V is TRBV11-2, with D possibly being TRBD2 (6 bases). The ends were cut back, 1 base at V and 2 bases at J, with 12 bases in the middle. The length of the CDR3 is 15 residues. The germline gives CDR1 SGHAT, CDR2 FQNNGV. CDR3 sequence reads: CASSLGATRTYEQYF. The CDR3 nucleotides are TGTGCCAGCAGCTTAGGGGCGACTAGGACCTACGAGCAGTACTTC.

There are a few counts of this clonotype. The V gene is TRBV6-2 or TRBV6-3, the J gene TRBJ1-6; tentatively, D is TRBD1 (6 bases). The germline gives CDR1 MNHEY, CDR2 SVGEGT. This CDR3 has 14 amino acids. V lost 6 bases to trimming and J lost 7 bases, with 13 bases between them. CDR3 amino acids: CASRRGARNSPLHF. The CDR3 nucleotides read TGTGCCAGCAGACGGGGGGCACGGAATTCACCCCTCCACTTT.

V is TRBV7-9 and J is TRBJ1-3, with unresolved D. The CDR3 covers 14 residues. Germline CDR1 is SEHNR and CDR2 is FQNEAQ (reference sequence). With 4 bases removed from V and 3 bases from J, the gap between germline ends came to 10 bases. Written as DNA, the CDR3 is TGTGCCAGCAGCTGGACGGCCGTTGGAAACACCATATATTTT. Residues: CASSWTAVGNTIYF.

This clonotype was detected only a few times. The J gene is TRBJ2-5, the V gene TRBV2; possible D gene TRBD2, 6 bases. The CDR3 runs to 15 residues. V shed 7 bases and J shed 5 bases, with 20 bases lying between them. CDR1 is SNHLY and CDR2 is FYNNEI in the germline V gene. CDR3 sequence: CASIAGAGSRETQYF. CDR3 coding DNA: TGTGCCAGCATTGCTGGGGCGGGGTCAAGGGAGACCCAGTACTTC.

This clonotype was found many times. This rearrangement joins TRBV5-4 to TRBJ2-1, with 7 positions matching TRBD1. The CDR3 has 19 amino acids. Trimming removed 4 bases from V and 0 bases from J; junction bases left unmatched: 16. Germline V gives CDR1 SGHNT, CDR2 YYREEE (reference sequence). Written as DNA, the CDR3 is TGTGCCAGCAGCCCTGGGACAGCCGTTACCCTGAGCTCCTACAATGAGCAGTTCTTC. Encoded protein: CASSPGTAVTLSSYNEQFF.

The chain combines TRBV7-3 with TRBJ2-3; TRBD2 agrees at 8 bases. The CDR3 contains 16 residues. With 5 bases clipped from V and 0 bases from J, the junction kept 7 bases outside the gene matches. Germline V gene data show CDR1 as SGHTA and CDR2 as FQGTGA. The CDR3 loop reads CASSIWASGSTDTQYF. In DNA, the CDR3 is TGTGCCAGCAGCATTTGGGCTAGCGGGAGCACAGATACGCAGTATTTT.

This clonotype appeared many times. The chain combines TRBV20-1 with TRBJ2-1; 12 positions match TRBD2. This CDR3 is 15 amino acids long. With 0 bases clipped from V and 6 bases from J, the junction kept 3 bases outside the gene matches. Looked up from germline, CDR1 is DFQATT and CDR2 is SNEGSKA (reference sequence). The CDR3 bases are TGCAGTGCTAGAGATCCTAGCGGGAGGGGCAATGAGCAGTTCTTC. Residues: CSARDPSGRGNEQFF.

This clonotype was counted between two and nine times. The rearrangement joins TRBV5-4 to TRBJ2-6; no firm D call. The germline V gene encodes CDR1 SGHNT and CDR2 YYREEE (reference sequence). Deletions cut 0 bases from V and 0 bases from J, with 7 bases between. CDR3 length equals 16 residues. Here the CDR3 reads CASSLGLLSGANVLTF. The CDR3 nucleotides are TGTGCCAGCAGCTTGGGTCTTCTCTCTGGGGCCAACGTCCTGACTTTC.

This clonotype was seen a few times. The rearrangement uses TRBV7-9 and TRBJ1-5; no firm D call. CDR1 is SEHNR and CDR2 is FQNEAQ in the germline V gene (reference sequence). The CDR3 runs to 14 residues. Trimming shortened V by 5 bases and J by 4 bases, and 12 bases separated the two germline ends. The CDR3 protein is CASSPKEGNQPQHF. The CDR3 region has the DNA TGTGCCAGCAGCCCCAAGGAGGGTAATCAGCCCCAGCATTTT.

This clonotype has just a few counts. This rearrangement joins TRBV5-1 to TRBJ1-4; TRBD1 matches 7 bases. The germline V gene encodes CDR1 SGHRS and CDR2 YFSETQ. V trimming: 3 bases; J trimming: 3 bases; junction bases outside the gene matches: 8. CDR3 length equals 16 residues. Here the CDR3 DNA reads TGCGCCAGCAGCTGGGGGACAGCTATATCTAATGAAAAACTGTTTTTT. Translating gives CASSWGTAISNEKLFF.

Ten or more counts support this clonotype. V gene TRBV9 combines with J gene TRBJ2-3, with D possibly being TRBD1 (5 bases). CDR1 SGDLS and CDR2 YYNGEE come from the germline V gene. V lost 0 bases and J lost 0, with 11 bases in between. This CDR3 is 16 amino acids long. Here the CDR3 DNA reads TGTGCCAGCAGCGTAGGCACAGGCACTAGCACAGATACGCAGTATTTT. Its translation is CASSVGTGTSTDTQYF.

CDR3 amino acids: CASSLGQGYDEQYF. The CDR3 DNA follows: TGTGCCAGCAGTTTGGGACAGGGGTACGACGAGCAGTACTTC. The chain links TRBV12-3 or TRBV12-4 to TRBJ2-7, with 10 bases identical to TRBD1. The V gene end was trimmed by 3 bases and the J gene end by 5 bases; junction bases not matched to a gene: 4. The CDR3 sequence is 14 residues long.

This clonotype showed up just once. Here the CDR3 DNA reads TGTGCCAGCAGCTTAGCGGGGATTGGCACAGATACGCAGTATTTT. Encoded protein: CASSLAGIGTDTQYF. J is TRBJ2-3 and V is TRBV7-8; D is unclear. Germline CDR1 and CDR2: SGHVS and FQNEAQ. Trimming removed 0 bases at V and 1 base at J, with 8 bases between. CDR3 length: 15 amino acids.

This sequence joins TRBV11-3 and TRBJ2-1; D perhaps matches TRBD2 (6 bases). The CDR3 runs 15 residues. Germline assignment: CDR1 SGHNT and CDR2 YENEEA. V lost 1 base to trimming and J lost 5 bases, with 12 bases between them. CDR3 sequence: CASSLVGGMDNEQFF. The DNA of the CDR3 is TGTGCCAGCAGCTTAGTGGGAGGTATGGACAATGAGCAGTTCTTC.

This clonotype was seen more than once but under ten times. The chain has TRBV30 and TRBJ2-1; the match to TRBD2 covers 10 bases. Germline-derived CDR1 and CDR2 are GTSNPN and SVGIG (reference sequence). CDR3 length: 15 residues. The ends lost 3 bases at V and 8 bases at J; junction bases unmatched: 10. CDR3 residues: CAWSPLAGAADEQFF. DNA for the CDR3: TGTGCCTGGAGCCCCCTAGCGGGAGCCGCGGATGAGCAGTTCTTC. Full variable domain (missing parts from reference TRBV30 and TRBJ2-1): SQTIHQWPATLVQPVGSPLSLECTVEGTSNPNLYWYRQAAGRGLQLLFYSVGIGQISSEVPQNLSASRPQDRQFILSSKKLLLSDSGFYLCAWSPLAGAADEQFFGPGTRLTVL.

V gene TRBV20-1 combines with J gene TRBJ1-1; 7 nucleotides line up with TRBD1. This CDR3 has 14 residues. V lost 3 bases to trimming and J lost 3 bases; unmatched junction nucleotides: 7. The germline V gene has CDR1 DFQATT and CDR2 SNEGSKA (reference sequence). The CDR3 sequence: CSASEDRVYTEAFF. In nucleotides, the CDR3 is TGCAGTGCTAGTGAAGACAGGGTCTACACTGAAGCTTTCTTT.

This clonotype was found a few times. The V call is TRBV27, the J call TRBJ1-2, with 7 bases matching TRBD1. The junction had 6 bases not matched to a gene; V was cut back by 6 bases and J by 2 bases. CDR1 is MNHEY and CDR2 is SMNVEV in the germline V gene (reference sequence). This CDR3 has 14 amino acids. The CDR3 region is CASSLDRANYGYTF. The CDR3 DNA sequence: TGTGCCAGCAGCCTTGACAGGGCCAACTATGGCTACACCTTC.

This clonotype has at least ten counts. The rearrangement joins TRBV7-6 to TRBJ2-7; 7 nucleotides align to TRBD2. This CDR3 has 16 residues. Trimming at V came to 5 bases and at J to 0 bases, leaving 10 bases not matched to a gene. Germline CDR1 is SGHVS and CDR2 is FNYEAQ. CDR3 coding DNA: TGTGCCAGCAGCCCCACCCCTAGCGGATCCTCCTACGAGCAGTACTTC. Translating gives CASSPTPSGSSYEQYF.

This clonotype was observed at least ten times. The CDR3 protein is CASSVRGQGYEQFF. CDR3 DNA sequence: TGTGCCAGCAGTGTAAGGGGGCAAGGCTATGAGCAGTTCTTC. This chain connects TRBV12-3 or TRBV12-4 to TRBJ2-1, with 7 bases lining up with TRBD1. There are 14 residues in the CDR3. J was trimmed by 8 bases and V by 5 bases; bases with no gene match: 9.